This T cell receptor beta chain originates from a study of T cell responses to AZD1222 COVID-19 vaccine. The V end was cut by 3 bases, the J end by 6 bases, with 8 bases between. This CDR3 region has 13 residues. Only in-frame clones appear in the TCRdb table, and some are missing; sequencing was by immunoSEQ multiplex PCR. The repertoire has more than 60,000 clones, roughly nine tenths of them found once; the top ten carry around a sixth. This clone was observed a handful of times. The chain recombines TRBV12-3 or TRBV12-4 with TRBJ2-2; D might be TRBD2 (5 bases). The sample here was peripheral blood, taken on day 0 of AZD1222 vaccination. The sequence was obtained from an adult in good health. The CDR3 region is CASSFEGSGELFF. CDR3 DNA sequence: TGTGCCAGCAGTTTCGAGGGTTCCGGGGAGCTGTTTTTT.